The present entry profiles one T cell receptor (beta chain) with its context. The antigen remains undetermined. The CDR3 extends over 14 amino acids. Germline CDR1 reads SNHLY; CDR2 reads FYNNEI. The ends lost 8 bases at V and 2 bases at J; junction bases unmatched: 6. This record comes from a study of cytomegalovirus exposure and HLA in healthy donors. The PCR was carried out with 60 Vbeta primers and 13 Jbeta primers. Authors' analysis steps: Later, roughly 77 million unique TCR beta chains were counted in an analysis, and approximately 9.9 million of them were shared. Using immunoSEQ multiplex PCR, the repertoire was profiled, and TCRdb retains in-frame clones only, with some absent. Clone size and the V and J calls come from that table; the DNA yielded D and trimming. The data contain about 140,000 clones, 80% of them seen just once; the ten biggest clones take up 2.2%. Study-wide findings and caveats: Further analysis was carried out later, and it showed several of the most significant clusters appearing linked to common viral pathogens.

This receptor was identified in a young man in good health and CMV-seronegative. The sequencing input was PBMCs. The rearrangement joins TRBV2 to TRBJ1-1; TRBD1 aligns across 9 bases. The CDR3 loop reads CASGNRGLNTEAFF. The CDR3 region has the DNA TGTGCCAGCGGAAACAGGGGGCTCAACACTGAAGCTTTCTTT.